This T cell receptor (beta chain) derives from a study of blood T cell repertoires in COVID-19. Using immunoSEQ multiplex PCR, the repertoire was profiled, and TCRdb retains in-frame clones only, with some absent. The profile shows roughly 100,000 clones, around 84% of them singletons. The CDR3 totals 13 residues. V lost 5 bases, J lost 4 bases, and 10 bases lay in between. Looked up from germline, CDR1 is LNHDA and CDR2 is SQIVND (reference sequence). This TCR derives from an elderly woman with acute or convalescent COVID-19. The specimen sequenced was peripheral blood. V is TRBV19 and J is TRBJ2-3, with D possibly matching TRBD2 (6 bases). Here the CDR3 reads CASSPRDPDTQYF. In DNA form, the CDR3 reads TGTGCCAGTAGTCCGCGGGATCCAGATACGCAGTATTTT.